This T cell receptor (beta chain) was identified during a study of T-cell reconstitution after alpha-beta-depleted transplantation in children. Preparation of the TCRbeta library was carried out with unique molecular identifiers. TCRdb analysed the PCR reads with MiXCR anew, one entry per CDR3 protein. The data contain a few hundred thousand distinct CDR3 sequences, under 13% of them singletons. This CDR3 has 14 residues. With 3 bases removed from V and 8 bases from J, the gap between germline ends came to 13 bases. CDR1 is LNHDA, CDR2 SQIVND, per germline (reference sequence). This clonotype showed up many times.

V usage is TRBV19 and J usage is TRBJ1-4, with D possibly TRBD1 on 5 matching bases. The specimen was PBMCs from the stem cell graft donor, collected from the stem cell graft. This TCR was recovered from a human donor who donated a stem cell graft to a child with acute lymphoblastic leukemia. CDR3 region: CASSIMVTAEKLFF. The DNA of the CDR3 is TGTGCCAGTAGTATCATGGTGACAGCGGAAAAACTGTTTTTT.